The 18 T cell receptor beta chains below all came from one sample that was sequenced in a study of shared clonotypes between healthy human individuals. CD8 cells regarded as naive lacked CD45RO, were positively chosen for CCR7, and omitted terminally differentiated effector memory CD45RA+ cells. Here immunoSEQ multiplex PCR was the method, and the copy in TCRdb shows in-frame clones only, minus some. The sample consists of around 2,000,000 clones, about 93% of them appearing once. Sequenced input: naive CD8+ T cells from PBMCs. All receptors come from a man aged 18 to 35 in good health. Some clones in this sample may be carry-over from other donors' samples.

V and J are TRBV4-2 and TRBJ2-7; no clear D. Trimming pared 0 bases from V and 3 bases from J, leaving 12 bases between. Looked up from germline, CDR1 is LGHNA and CDR2 is YNFKEQ. The CDR3 is made up of 15 amino acids. The CDR3 DNA reads as TGTGCCAGCAGCCAAGATCTGAACGGGTACTACGAGCAGTACTTC. Protein: CASSQDLNGYYEQYF.

This chain uses TRBV28 with TRBJ2-7, with 7 bases lining up with TRBD2. V trimming: 5 bases; J trimming: 3 bases; junction bases outside the gene matches: 4. Germline CDR1 reads MDHEN; CDR2 reads SYDVKM. The CDR3 is 13 amino acids. CDR3 sequence: CASSRDYFYEQYF. CDR3 DNA: TGTGCCAGCAGTCGGGACTATTTCTACGAGCAGTACTTC.

V is TRBV27 and J is TRBJ1-2; D might be TRBD1 (5 bases). Germline CDR1 and CDR2: MNHEY and SMNVEV (reference sequence). The CDR3 length is 14 residues. V lost 3 bases and J lost 7, with 15 bases in between. The CDR3 loop is CASSFLGGAAGYTF. The CDR3 nucleotides are TGTGCCAGCAGTTTTTTGGGCGGGGCGGCTGGCTACACCTTC.

The chain joins TRBV7-9 to TRBJ2-1; TRBD2 is a possible D gene (6 bases). V shed 1 base and J shed 7 bases, with 17 bases lying between them. This CDR3 is 16 amino acids long. Looked up from germline, CDR1 is SEHNR and CDR2 is FQNEAQ (reference sequence). CDR3 protein: CASSLVVGGERNEQFF. The CDR3 DNA is TGTGCCAGCAGCTTAGTGGTTGGAGGGGAGAGGAATGAGCAGTTCTTC. Full variable domain (outside the CDR3, taken from reference TRBV7-9 and TRBJ2-1): DTGVSQNPRHKITKRGQNVTFRCDPISEHNRLYWYRQTLGQGPEFLTYFQNEAQLEKSRLLSDRFSAERPKGSFSTLEIQRTEQGDSAMYLCASSLVVGGERNEQFFGPGTRLTVL.

V gene TRBV27 combines with J gene TRBJ2-7, with a tentative D call TRBD2 (6 bases). The CDR3 is 13 residues long. V was shortened by 2 bases and J by 5 bases, with 10 bases between the two germline ends. Germline loops: CDR1 MNHEY, CDR2 SMNVEV (reference sequence). The chain's CDR3 is CASSLQEGNEQYF. The CDR3 bases are TGTGCCAGCAGTTTACAGGAGGGAAACGAGCAGTACTTC.

The chain links TRBV6-5 to TRBJ1-1, with D tentatively TRBD1 (5 bases). The CDR3 sequence is 15 residues long. CDR1 is MNHEY, CDR2 SVGAGI, per germline. Trimming removed 8 bases at V and 0 bases at J, with 16 bases between. CDR3: CASASDGAMNTEAFF. The CDR3 coding sequence is TGTGCCAGCGCCTCTGATGGGGCTATGAACACTGAAGCTTTCTTT.

CDR3 coding DNA: TGCAGCGCTCTGTACCGGGAAGTTGGGGCCAACGTCCTGACTTTC. Translated: CSALYREVGANVLTF. The chain combines TRBV29-1 with TRBJ2-6, with D possibly matching TRBD2 (5 bases). The germline CDR1 and CDR2 sequences are SQVTM and ANQGSEA. The CDR3 runs 15 residues. V gave up 7 bases and J gave up 3 bases, with 16 bases separating them.

V usage is TRBV14 and J usage is TRBJ1-3; no clear D. Germline V gives CDR1 SGHDN, CDR2 FVKESK. The V end was cut by 4 bases, the J end by 2 bases, with 6 bases between. This CDR3 is 13 amino acids long. CDR3 sequence: CASSRQAGNTIYF. The CDR3 DNA reads TGTGCCAGCAGCCGCCAAGCTGGAAACACCATATATTTT.

The chain couples TRBV19 to TRBJ1-4; D remains ambiguous. The CDR3 runs 13 residues. The germline V and J ends were trimmed by 5 bases and 8 bases, with 12 bases remaining between them. The germline V gene has CDR1 LNHDA and CDR2 SQIVND (reference sequence). This CDR3 reads CASSPSTSEKLFF. The DNA for the CDR3 is TGTGCCAGTAGTCCGTCGACGAGCGAAAAACTGTTTTTT.

This chain connects TRBV19 to TRBJ1-1; tentative D call: TRBD1 (6 bases). The CDR3 spans 16 residues. Germline V lookup: CDR1 LNHDA, CDR2 SQIVND (reference sequence). V lost 0 bases and J lost 6, with 17 bases in between. The CDR3 loop reads CASSIEAGTGSPEAFF. The CDR3 coding sequence is TGTGCCAGTAGTATAGAAGCAGGAACAGGGTCCCCTGAAGCTTTCTTT.

The chain employs TRBV30 and TRBJ2-1; 8 nucleotides match TRBD2. The CDR3 contains 14 residues. CDR1 is GTSNPN and CDR2 is SVGIG in the germline V gene (reference sequence). V was clipped by 5 bases and J by 9 bases; unmatched bases: 12. The DNA of the CDR3 is TGTGCCTGGGAGGTGGGACTAGAACTAAGTGAGCAGTTCTTC. Translated, it gives CAWEVGLELSEQFF.

This rearrangement joins TRBV30 to TRBJ2-1; no reliable D call. CDR3 length: 15 residues. Germline CDR1 and CDR2: GTSNPN and SVGIG (reference sequence). V was pared by 2 bases and J by 0 bases, with 11 bases between. The CDR3 DNA is TGTGCCTGGAGTCTTCTGGGTAGCTCCTACAATGAGCAGTTCTTC. Amino acids: CAWSLLGSSYNEQFF.

The chain employs TRBV19 and TRBJ2-6; 11 nucleotides line up with TRBD2. Germline CDR1 and CDR2: LNHDA and SQIVND (reference sequence). The CDR3 runs 20 residues. The V and J ends lost 9 bases and 0 bases, in that order; junction bases with no gene match: 16. The chain's CDR3 is CASLGWMGLAESSGANVLTF. In nucleotides, the CDR3 is TGTGCCAGCCTGGGGTGGATGGGACTAGCGGAGAGCTCTGGGGCCAACGTCCTGACTTTC. The whole variable domain, remainder taken from reference TRBV19 and TRBJ2-6, is DGGITQSPKYLFRKEGQNVTLSCEQNLNHDAMYWYRQDPGQGLRLIYYSQIVNDFQKGDIAEGYSVSREKKESFPLTVTSAQKNPTAFYLCASLGWMGLAESSGANVLTFGAGSRLTVL.

The V call is TRBV7-8, the J call TRBJ1-2, with D unclear. V lost 0 bases and J 2 bases, leaving 7 bases between the germline ends. The germline V gene encodes CDR1 SGHVS and CDR2 FQNEAQ. The CDR3 covers 14 residues. Here the CDR3 reads CASSLADANYGYTF. CDR3 sequence (DNA): TGTGCCAGCAGCTTAGCCGACGCGAACTATGGCTACACCTTC.

A word on this clone: This specimen includes other DNA sequences encoding the same CDR3. The V and J genes are TRBV6-1 and TRBJ2-7; no reliable D call. V was pared by 2 bases and J by 3 bases, with 11 bases between. The CDR3 is 14 amino acids. Germline CDR1 and CDR2: MNHNS and SASEGT. The CDR3, as DNA: TGTGCCAGCAGTGAAACGGGCCCTGGCTACGAGCAGTACTTC. Translated: CASSETGPGYEQYF.

Concerning this clone itself: In the same sample, other DNA sequences code for this CDR3. The chain combines TRBV25-1 with TRBJ2-1, with D uncertain. Trimming cost V 6 bases and J 5 bases, with 5 bases left between them. This CDR3 has 11 residues. Germline CDR1 MGHDK, CDR2 SYGVNS. In DNA, the CDR3 is TGTGCCAGCAGCGGAAACAATGAGCAGTTCTTC. Its protein is CASSGNNEQFF.

The V call is TRBV27, the J call TRBJ1-2; D uncertain. The V gene's germline CDR1 is MNHEY and CDR2 SMNVEV (reference sequence). The ends were cut back, 5 bases at V and 8 bases at J, with 15 bases in the middle. The CDR3 sequence is 13 residues long. The CDR3 DNA follows: TGTGCCAGCAGTCCACACCCTTCTTTGGGCTACACCTTC. This encodes CASSPHPSLGYTF.

The chain recombines TRBV6-4 with TRBJ1-5; D uncertain. The CDR3 is 15 amino acids. The germline V and J ends were trimmed by 0 bases and 7 bases, with 13 bases remaining between them. The germline gives CDR1 MRHNA, CDR2 SNTAGT. The CDR3 sequence is CASSDSAGEGQPQHF. As DNA, the CDR3 is TGTGCCAGCAGTGACTCGGCAGGAGAAGGGCAGCCCCAGCATTTT.